The 6 T cell receptor beta chains reported below all come from one sample, sequenced in a study of blood T cell repertoires in COVID-19. The assay was immunoSEQ multiplex PCR, and TCRdb's table has in-frame clones only and misses some. This table holds fewer than 45,000 clones, around 85% found once. Input material: peripheral blood. The receptors were sampled from an elderly woman with acute or convalescent COVID-19.

The chain is built from TRBV7-9 and TRBJ1-2, with D possibly being TRBD1 (6 bases). The CDR3 totals 16 residues. The ends were cut back, 4 bases at V and 7 bases at J, with 22 bases in the middle. Germline V lookup: CDR1 SEHNR, CDR2 FQNEAQ (reference sequence). The CDR3 reads CASSSHQGRTTRGYTF. CDR3 nucleotides: TGTGCCAGCAGCTCCCACCAGGGGAGAACGACCCGTGGCTACACCTTC.

This clone was seen only once. This chain connects TRBV11-2 to TRBJ2-7, with 15 bases lining up with TRBD2. Germline V gene sequence: CDR1 SGHAT, CDR2 FQNNGV. The CDR3 contains 14 residues. V lost 5 bases to trimming and J lost 7 bases; unmatched junction nucleotides: 3. CDR3 in DNA: TGTGCCAGCAGCCGGACTAGCGGGAGGGGGGAGCAGTACTTC. It translates to CASSRTSGRGEQYF.

The count of this clone is one. The chain joins TRBV4-1 to TRBJ2-7, with TRBD2 matching 9 bases. CDR3 size: 15 residues. In germline, CDR1 is MGHRA, CDR2 YSYEKL. J was trimmed by 3 bases and V by 0 bases; bases with no gene match: 3. The CDR3 DNA reads as TGCGCCAGCAGCCAAGAAACGACTAGCGGCTACGAGCAGTACTTC. This sequence encodes CASSQETTSGYEQYF.

The chain uses TRBV9 and TRBJ1-4; 10 bases are shared with TRBD1. With V trimmed by 4 bases and J by 6 bases, 6 bases remained unmatched. CDR1 and CDR2 (germline): SGDLS, YYNGEE. The CDR3 contains 15 residues. The CDR3 protein is CASSKRTGGDEKLFF. In nucleotides, the CDR3 is TGTGCCAGCAGCAAACGGACAGGGGGTGATGAAAAACTGTTTTTT.

The V and J genes are TRBV3-1 (or the pseudogene TRBV3-2) and TRBJ1-2; 8 bases match TRBD1. The CDR3 has 14 residues. Per the germline V gene, CDR1 is LGHDT and CDR2 is YNNKEL (reference sequence). J was trimmed by 5 bases and V by 4 bases; bases with no gene match: 6. The CDR3 bases are TGTGCCAGCAGCCCTCAACAGGGGGGTTATGGCTACACCTTC. Protein product: CASSPQQGGYGYTF.

The CDR3 reads CASSLVQGGAPYGYTF. CDR3 nucleotide sequence: TGTGCCAGCAGCTTGGTTCAGGGGGGAGCCCCCTATGGCTACACCTTC. This chain uses TRBV5-8 with TRBJ1-2, with 7 positions matching TRBD1. Per germline, CDR1 SGHTS and CDR2 YDEGEE. The CDR3 runs 16 residues. V lost 0 bases and J lost 4; bases outside the gene matches: 9.